What follows are 7 T cell receptor beta chains derived from one specimen sequenced in a study of chemoradiotherapy in HPV16-positive cancers. Assay: immunoSEQ multiplex PCR; the TCRdb copy retains only in-frame clones and omits some. The table shows about 24,000 clones, with more than 85% occurring only once. The input for sequencing was blood, taken from a patient who underwent chemoradiotherapy. Every receptor here comes from a human donor with HPV-associated anogenital cancer.

The chain combines TRBV19 with TRBJ1-5; D is ambiguous. The CDR3 runs to 13 residues. V dropped 6 bases and J dropped 2 bases, with 8 bases sitting between them. Per germline, CDR1 LNHDA and CDR2 SQIVND (reference sequence). The CDR3 nucleotides are TGTGCCAGTAGAGGGTGGGGCAATCAGCCCCAGCATTTT. Protein product: CASRGWGNQPQHF.

This chain joins TRBV5-6 and TRBJ1-2, with D possibly TRBD1 on 6 matching bases. The ends were cut back, 0 bases at V and 8 bases at J, with 29 bases in the middle. The CDR3 loop spans 19 amino acids. The V gene's germline CDR1 is SGHDT and CDR2 YYEEEE. Written as DNA, the CDR3 is TGTGCCAGCAGCTTGGTGGGGGGGCTAAGGCTCGGGTATTCTGGCGGCTACACCTTC. It encodes CASSLVGGLRLGYSGGYTF.

V gene TRBV6-4 combines with J gene TRBJ1-1, with TRBD1 as a possible D gene (5 bases). V was cut by 0 bases and J by 4 bases, with 12 bases left in between. This CDR3 is built from 15 residues. CDR1 MRHNA and CDR2 SNTAGT come from the germline V gene. Here the CDR3 reads CASSDSVGESTEAFF. CDR3 bases: TGTGCCAGCAGTGACTCGGTGGGGGAGAGCACTGAAGCTTTCTTT.

This chain uses TRBV11-2 with TRBJ2-2; tentatively, D is TRBD1 or TRBD2 (5 bases each). Germline loops: CDR1 SGHAT, CDR2 FQNNGV. This CDR3 is built from 14 residues. Trimming removed 3 bases from V and 7 bases from J, with 12 bases in between. In DNA, the CDR3 is TGTGCCAGCAGCTTCGAACGGGACGACGGGGAGCTGTTTTTT. It codes for CASSFERDDGELFF.

This chain uses TRBV6-1 with TRBJ1-1; no firm D call. The length of the CDR3 is 12 residues. V was clipped by 2 bases and J by 5 bases, with 6 bases between them. The germline V gene has CDR1 MNHNS and CDR2 SASEGT. In DNA, the CDR3 is TGTGCCAGCAGTGAATGGGGTACTGAAGCTTTCTTT. Translating it yields CASSEWGTEAFF.

The chain carries TRBV4-3 and TRBJ2-7; 10 positions agree with TRBD1. The V gene end was trimmed by 1 base and the J gene end by 6 bases; junction bases not matched to a gene: 3. There are 14 residues in the CDR3. CDR1 and CDR2 (germline): LGHNA, YSLEER. CDR3 bases: TGCGCCAGCAGCCAAGTGGGGGACAGGGGCGAGCAGTACTTC. Encoded protein: CASSQVGDRGEQYF.

The chain carries TRBV19 and TRBJ1-2; TRBD1 agrees at 11 bases. Unmatched junction bases numbered 3, after V lost 1 base and J lost 2 bases. Germline V gene lookup returns CDR1 LNHDA and CDR2 SQIVND (reference sequence). The CDR3 length is 16 residues. CDR3 in amino acids: CASSIGTGGANYGYTF. Written as DNA, the CDR3 is TGTGCCAGTAGTATAGGGACAGGGGGCGCCAACTATGGCTACACCTTC.